Listed here are 25 T cell receptor beta chains from one sample, sequenced in a study of regulatory T cells in long-lasting Graves disease. Time point meaning: newly diagnosed GD, antithyroid drugs for less than 3 months. PBMCs were the source of the RNA used for TCR sequencing. For TCR beta, libraries came from iRepertoire HTBI primers and Arm-PCR of CDR3 regions. TCRdb ran MiXCR on the multiplex PCR reads and lists one entry per CDR3 protein. The table includes more than 350,000 distinct CDR3 sequences, about 15% detected once. The data also belong to a second study, concerning T cells in Graves' hyperthyroidism and ophthalmopathy.

The sequenced sample was peripheral blood mononuclear cells (PBMCs), obtained at new diagnosis, from a patient treated with antithyroid drugs. The receptor source for this set is a woman between 25 and 40 years old with Graves disease.

This clonotype was recorded many times. CDR3 sequence: CASTPQGAETQYF. The CDR3, as DNA: TGTGCCAGCACCCCACAGGGAGCAGAGACCCAGTACTTC. The rearrangement uses TRBV13 and TRBJ2-5, with TRBD1 as a possible D gene (6 bases). Per germline, CDR1 PRHDT and CDR2 FYEKMQ (reference sequence). The V end lost 7 bases, the J end lost 4 bases, and 13 bases lay between the germline ends. The CDR3 totals 13 residues. The full variable domain, rest sourced from reference TRBV13 and TRBJ2-5, is AAGVIQSPRHLIKEKRETATLKCYPIPRHDTVYWYQQGPGQDPQFLISFYEKMQSDKGSIPDRFSAQQFSDYHSELNMSSLELGDSALYFCASTPQGAETQYFGPGTRLLVL.

In its sample, this clonotype was seen a few times. The V and J genes are TRBV27 and TRBJ2-3; D is possibly TRBD1 (5 bases). Per germline, CDR1 MNHEY and CDR2 SMNVEV (reference sequence). Trimming took off 0 bases at V and 4 bases at J, with 14 bases between the two ends. The CDR3 is made up of 16 amino acids. The CDR3 spells CASSLSGQGPPDTQYF. The CDR3 DNA sequence: TGTGCCAGCAGTTTATCTGGGCAGGGTCCACCAGATACGCAGTATTTT.

This clonotype came up many times. The rearrangement uses TRBV28 and TRBJ1-5; 7 bases agree with TRBD1. V trimming: 5 bases; J trimming: 8 bases; junction bases outside the gene matches: 12. The CDR3 runs to 15 residues. Germline values: CDR1 MDHEN, CDR2 SYDVKM. CDR3 bases: TGTGCCAGCAGTCCACTCAGCCAGGGGGGAAAGCCCCAGCATTTT. It is translated as CASSPLSQGGKPQHF.

This clonotype was seen repeatedly, ten times or more. The J gene is TRBJ2-7, the V gene TRBV6-5, with D tentatively TRBD2 (5 bases). Trimming took off 2 bases at V and 0 bases at J, with 11 bases between the two ends. CDR1 MNHEY and CDR2 SVGAGI come from the germline V gene. The CDR3 length is 15 residues. The CDR3: CASSYASRRSYEQYF. DNA for the CDR3: TGTGCCAGCAGTTACGCTAGCCGACGCTCCTACGAGCAGTACTTC.

This clonotype was seen once. The chain is built from TRBV29-1 and TRBJ2-5; 7 bases align to TRBD2. The CDR3 consists of 13 residues. From germline, CDR1 is SQVTM and CDR2 ANQGSEA. V lost 6 bases to trimming and J lost 4 bases; unmatched junction nucleotides: 8. CDR3 bases: TGCAGCGTCACTAGCGCCGCAGCAGAGACCCAGTACTTC. It specifies CSVTSAAAETQYF.

Many counts were recorded for this clonotype. V gene TRBV7-2 combines with J gene TRBJ2-2, with D perhaps given as TRBD1 or TRBD2 (6 bases each). Germline lookup yields CDR1 SGHTA and CDR2 FQGNSA. This CDR3 contains 15 residues. The V and J ends lost 4 bases and 4 bases respectively, with 13 bases between them. This CDR3 is CASSSTGAGTGELFF. CDR3 bases: TGTGCCAGCAGCTCCACGGGGGCGGGCACCGGGGAGCTGTTTTTT.

This chain connects TRBV19 to TRBJ1-2; 8 bases fit TRBD1. The CDR3 totals 15 residues. Trimming at V came to 3 bases and at J to 8 bases, leaving 11 bases not matched to a gene. Germline lookup yields CDR1 LNHDA and CDR2 SQIVND (reference sequence). The DNA for the CDR3 is TGTGCCAGTAGTATCTCGAGACAGGGGTCTCGGGGCTACACCTTC. It translates to CASSISRQGSRGYTF.

This chain links TRBV3-1 with TRBJ2-1, with TRBD2 as a possible D gene (5 bases). This CDR3 spans 16 amino acids. Germline CDR1 reads LGHDT; CDR2 reads YNNKEL (reference sequence). The germline V and J ends were trimmed by 7 bases and 0 bases, with 16 bases remaining between them. CDR3 protein: CASTPGRRASYNEQFF. The CDR3 DNA reads as TGTGCCAGCACCCCCGGGCGGCGGGCCTCCTACAATGAGCAGTTCTTC.

This chain connects TRBV29-1 to TRBJ2-1; D ambiguous. The CDR3 has 14 amino acids. The germline V gene has CDR1 SQVTM and CDR2 ANQGSEA. V was clipped by 4 bases and J by 5 bases, with 15 bases between them. CDR3 sequence reads: CSVVELPSHNEQFF. The CDR3 nucleotides are TGCAGCGTTGTTGAGCTCCCTTCCCACAATGAGCAGTTCTTC.

This clonotype came up a few times. This chain links TRBV24-1 with TRBJ1-5; tentatively, D is TRBD1 (6 bases). The CDR3 contains 14 residues. The V gene's germline CDR1 is KGHDR and CDR2 SFDVKD. Trimming left V 4 bases short and J 3 bases short, with 9 bases between. This CDR3 reads CATSEGGFNQPQHF. The DNA for the CDR3 is TGTGCCACCAGTGAAGGGGGTTTCAATCAGCCCCAGCATTTT.

This clonotype was seen many times. The CDR3 is CASSWGGLAGPPDTQYF. As DNA, the CDR3 is TGTGCCAGCAGCTGGGGGGGACTAGCGGGACCTCCAGATACGCAGTATTTT. V and J are TRBV5-6 and TRBJ2-3, with TRBD2 matching over 13 bases. Germline assignment: CDR1 SGHDT and CDR2 YYEEEE. The CDR3 loop spans 17 amino acids. V was clipped by 3 bases and J by 4 bases; unmatched bases: 8.

This chain uses TRBV4-1 with TRBJ2-2; D is unclear. The V gene lost 2 bases and the J gene lost 7 bases, with 2 bases spanning the gap. The CDR3 runs 11 residues. In germline, CDR1 is MGHRA, CDR2 YSYEKL. For the CDR3, the DNA is TGCGCCAGCAGCCAACGCGGGGAGCTGTTTTTT. It encodes CASSQRGELFF.

This clonotype was counted ten times or more. V usage is TRBV20-1 and J usage is TRBJ2-7; 8 nucleotides line up with TRBD2. Trimming cost V 6 bases and J 7 bases; bases outside gene matches: 8. Germline V CDR1 and CDR2: DFQATT, SNEGSKA (reference sequence). CDR3 length equals 12 residues. As DNA, the CDR3 is TGCAGTGCACCCGGGGGGGGGCGGGAGCAGTACTTC. Translation: CSAPGGGREQYF.

This clonotype has ten or more counts. This rearrangement joins TRBV12-3 or TRBV12-4 to TRBJ2-1; D not certain. The CDR3 consists of 13 residues. V lost 4 bases to trimming and J lost 15 bases, with 19 bases between them. The CDR3 loop reads CASSSIDRPSRFF. The CDR3 bases are TGTGCCAGCAGTTCGATAGACCGTCCATCCCGGTTCTTC.

The sample holds many counts of this clonotype. This chain joins TRBV9 and TRBJ2-3; D unresolved. This CDR3 comprises 12 residues. Germline loops: CDR1 SGDLS, CDR2 YYNGEE. V was pared by 1 base and J by 0 bases, with 0 bases between. The CDR3 nucleotides are TGTGCCAGCAGCGTAAGCACAGATACGCAGTATTTT. Translated, it gives CASSVSTDTQYF.

This clonotype was recorded at least ten times. This sequence joins TRBV3-1 and TRBJ2-1, with D perhaps TRBD2 (6 bases). Germline V gives CDR1 LGHDT, CDR2 YNNKEL (reference sequence). The CDR3 is 16 residues long. Trimming cost V 4 bases and J 4 bases, with 17 bases left between them. CDR3 bases: TGTGCCAGCAGCCTAATGGGACTGGGGTTATACAATGAGCAGTTCTTC. This codes for CASSLMGLGLYNEQFF.

The gene calls are TRBV24-1 and TRBJ2-2, with D tentatively TRBD1 or TRBD2 (5 bases each). In germline, CDR1 is KGHDR, CDR2 SFDVKD. This CDR3 contains 16 residues. Trimming removed 3 bases from V and 4 bases from J, with 14 bases in between. The CDR3 loop reads CATSDPRDRSTGELFF. CDR3 DNA: TGTGCCACCAGTGATCCCCGGGACCGGAGCACCGGGGAGCTGTTTTTT.

This chain connects TRBV28 to TRBJ2-1; TRBD1 might be the D (5 bases). CDR3 length: 15 residues. Germline V CDR1 and CDR2: MDHEN, SYDVKM. V lost 3 bases and J 0 bases, leaving 9 bases between the germline ends. CDR3 in DNA: TGTGCCAGCAGTTTGGGGCAGGCCTCCTACAATGAGCAGTTCTTC. Residues: CASSLGQASYNEQFF.

This clonotype appeared a few times. A read error may produce the germline difference seen at one junction end. The rearrangement links TRBV4-1 to TRBJ2-5; D possibly corresponds to TRBD2 (5 bases). The germline CDR1 and CDR2 sequences are MGHRA and YSYEKL. This CDR3 spans 15 amino acids. CDR3 sequence (DNA): TGTGCCAGCAGCCGAGACTTGGACTTTCAAGAGACCCAGTACTTC. Translated, it gives CASSRDLDFQETQYF.

This clonotype was seen only a few times. The chain links TRBV4-1 to TRBJ2-3; no clear D gene. V shed 1 base and J shed 5 bases, with 16 bases lying between them. This CDR3 has 16 amino acids. CDR1 and CDR2 from the germline V gene are MGHRA and YSYEKL. CDR3 sequence: CASSQGLSPTGDTQYF. CDR3 bases: TGCGCCAGCAGCCAAGGTTTATCTCCGACGGGAGATACGCAGTATTTT.

The chain is built from TRBV2 and TRBJ2-3; D remains ambiguous. CDR3 length: 12 amino acids. The V end lost 3 bases, the J end lost 9 bases, and 10 bases lay between the germline ends. The germline V gene encodes CDR1 SNHLY and CDR2 FYNNEI. CDR3 residues: CASSDIPDTQYF. CDR3 coding DNA: TGTGCCAGCAGTGACATCCCCGACACGCAGTATTTT.

This clonotype occurred many times. The V gene is TRBV27, the J gene TRBJ2-1; 8 bases line up with TRBD2. Per germline, CDR1 MNHEY and CDR2 SMNVEV (reference sequence). The CDR3 sequence is 16 residues long. Trimming cost V 7 bases and J 2 bases; bases outside gene matches: 10. The CDR3 region is CASTRRAGEAYNEQFF. The CDR3 DNA follows: TGTGCCAGCACCAGAAGAGCGGGGGAGGCCTACAATGAGCAGTTCTTC.

This clonotype was seen at least ten times. V gene TRBV7-9 combines with J gene TRBJ2-3; the match to TRBD1 covers 10 bases. Trimming took 6 bases from V and 4 from J; bases not matched to a gene: 7. CDR3 size: 15 residues. The germline V gene encodes CDR1 SEHNR and CDR2 FQNEAQ (reference sequence). CDR3 sequence reads: CASRGQGHPSDTQYF. The CDR3 coding sequence is TGTGCCAGCAGGGGACAGGGGCACCCCTCAGATACGCAGTATTTT.

Ten or more counts support this clonotype. J is TRBJ1-5 and V is TRBV12-3 or TRBV12-4; D is unresolved. This CDR3 has 14 amino acids. V gave up 6 bases and J gave up 16 bases, with 25 bases separating them. The CDR3 sequence is CASSPQLTTLTPHF. For the CDR3, the DNA is TGTGCCAGCAGCCCCCAGCTTACCACTTTGACCCCCCATTTT.

This clonotype was seen only a few times. Likely a read error: the CDR3 ends without its conserved phenylalanine or tryptophan. The rearrangement uses TRBV20-1 and TRBJ1-1, with TRBD1 as a possible D gene (6 bases). The CDR3 covers 13 residues. In germline, CDR1 is DFQATT, CDR2 SNEGSKA (reference sequence). Between the trimmed V and J ends, which lost 4 bases and 8 bases, there was a span of 17 bases. CDR3 sequence: CSAITLSGDEAFS. The DNA for the CDR3 is TGCAGTGCTATTACCTTGTCAGGGGACGAAGCTTTCTCT.